This T cell receptor (beta chain) stems from a study of blood T cell repertoires in COVID-19. Overall study: The analysed material was cDNA or gDNA that came from T cells, B-cell-depleted T cells, or PBMCs.

The ends were cut back, 1 base at V and 2 bases at J, with 12 bases in the middle. The CDR3 has 16 amino acids. Germline lookup yields CDR1 SGHTA and CDR2 FQGNSA. As handled by the study authors: Amplification from reference gene primers served as the basis for estimated nucleated cell counts. The method was immunoSEQ multiplex PCR; TCRdb's version includes in-frame clones alone and lacks a portion of them. V and J calls and clone size are copied from that table; D and trimming were computed from the DNA. The sample includes about 49,000 clones, roughly 80% of them seen just once. This rearrangement joins TRBV7-2 to TRBJ2-1; D is ambiguous. The origin of this receptor is a human donor in a cohort sampled during active COVID-19. Sequenced sample: peripheral blood. The CDR3 is CASSLEFTATYNEQFF. CDR3 sequence (DNA): TGTGCCAGCAGCTTAGAATTTACAGCTACCTACAATGAGCAGTTCTTC.